This section outlines one T cell receptor beta chain sequence together with its context. The antigen is undetermined. The authors sorted CD4+ and CD8+ T cells from PBMCs. These data originate in a study of CD8+ T cells in alopecia areata. Study background: A 6-month off-drug phase came after tofacitinib, which had lasted 6 to 18 months.

Broader study findings: There were also resident alphabeta T cells of normal skin sequenced in scalp samples. Lesional scalp exceeded normal scalp in clonality, especially in alopecia totalis/universalis.

As the sequencing template, cDNA was produced by extracting RNA and reverse transcribing it. Libraries were prepared by immunoSEQ multiplex PCR; TCRdb keeps only in-frame clonotypes and omits some of them. The top ten clones hold around 1.6% of a sample with over 150,000 clones, roughly 65% of them seen once. This clonotype was sampled from a human donor with alopecia areata. The sample here was CD4+ T cells sorted from blood, taken at week 0.

CDR3 region: CASSSTPAGSTDTQYF. In DNA, the CDR3 is TGTGCCAGCAGCTCAACCCCAGCGGGGAGTACAGATACGCAGTATTTT. The J gene is TRBJ2-3, the V gene TRBV7-6; TRBD2 matches at 7 bases. This CDR3 is 16 amino acids long. The ends lost 4 bases at V and 3 bases at J; junction bases unmatched: 10. The germline CDR1 and CDR2 sequences are SGHVS and FNYEAQ.